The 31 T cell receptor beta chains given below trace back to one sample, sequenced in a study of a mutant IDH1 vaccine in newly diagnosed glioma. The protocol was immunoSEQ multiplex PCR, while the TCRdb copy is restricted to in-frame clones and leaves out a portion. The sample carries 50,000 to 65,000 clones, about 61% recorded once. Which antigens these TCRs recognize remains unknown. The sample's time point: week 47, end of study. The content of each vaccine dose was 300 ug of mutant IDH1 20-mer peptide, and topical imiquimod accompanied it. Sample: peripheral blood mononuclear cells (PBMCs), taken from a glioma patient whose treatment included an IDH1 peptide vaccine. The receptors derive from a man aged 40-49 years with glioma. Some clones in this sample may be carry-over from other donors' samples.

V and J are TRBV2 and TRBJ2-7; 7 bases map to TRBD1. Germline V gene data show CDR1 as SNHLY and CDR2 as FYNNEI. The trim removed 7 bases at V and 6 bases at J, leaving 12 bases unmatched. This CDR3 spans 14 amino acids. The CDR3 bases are TGTGCCAGCATCTTGACAGGGTCTAGCTCCGAGCAGTACTTC. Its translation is CASILTGSSSEQYF.

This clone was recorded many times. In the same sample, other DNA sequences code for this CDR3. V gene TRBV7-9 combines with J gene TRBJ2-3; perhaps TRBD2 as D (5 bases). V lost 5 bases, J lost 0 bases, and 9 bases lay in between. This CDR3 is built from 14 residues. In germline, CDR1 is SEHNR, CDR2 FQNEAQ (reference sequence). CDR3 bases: TGTGCCAGCAGCAGAGAGGGCAGCACAGATACGCAGTATTTT. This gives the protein CASSREGSTDTQYF.

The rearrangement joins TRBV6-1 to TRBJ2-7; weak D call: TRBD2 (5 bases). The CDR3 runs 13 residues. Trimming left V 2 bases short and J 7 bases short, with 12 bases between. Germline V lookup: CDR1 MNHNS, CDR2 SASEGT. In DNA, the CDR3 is TGTGCCAGCAGTGAACTCGGGGTGCGAGAGCAGTACTTC. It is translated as CASSELGVREQYF.

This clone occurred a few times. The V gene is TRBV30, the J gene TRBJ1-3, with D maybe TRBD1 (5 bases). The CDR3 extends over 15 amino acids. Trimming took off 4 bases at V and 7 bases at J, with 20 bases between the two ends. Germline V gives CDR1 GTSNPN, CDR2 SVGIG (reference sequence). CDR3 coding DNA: TGTGCCTGGAAGGCAACAGGCACCCCGGCGAACACCATATATTTT. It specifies CAWKATGTPANTIYF.

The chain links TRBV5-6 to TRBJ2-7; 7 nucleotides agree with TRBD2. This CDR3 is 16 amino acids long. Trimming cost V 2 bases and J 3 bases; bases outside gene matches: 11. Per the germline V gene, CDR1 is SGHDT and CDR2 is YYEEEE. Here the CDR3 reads CASSLARAGYVYEQYF. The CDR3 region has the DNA TGTGCCAGCAGCTTAGCGCGAGCGGGATACGTCTACGAGCAGTACTTC.

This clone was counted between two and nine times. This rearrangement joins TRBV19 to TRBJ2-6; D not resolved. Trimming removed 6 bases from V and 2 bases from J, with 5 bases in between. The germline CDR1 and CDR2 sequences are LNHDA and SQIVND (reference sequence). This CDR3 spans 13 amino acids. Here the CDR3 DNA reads TGTGCCAGTAGAAGGGCTGGGGCCAACGTCCTGACTTTC. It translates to CASRRAGANVLTF.

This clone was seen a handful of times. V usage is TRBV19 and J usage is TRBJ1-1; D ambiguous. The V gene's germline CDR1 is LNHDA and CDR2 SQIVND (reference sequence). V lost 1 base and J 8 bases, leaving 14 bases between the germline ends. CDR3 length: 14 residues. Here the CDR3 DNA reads TGTGCCAGTAGTATAGTGGGAGGACGTCGAGAAGCTTTCTTT. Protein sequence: CASSIVGGRREAFF.

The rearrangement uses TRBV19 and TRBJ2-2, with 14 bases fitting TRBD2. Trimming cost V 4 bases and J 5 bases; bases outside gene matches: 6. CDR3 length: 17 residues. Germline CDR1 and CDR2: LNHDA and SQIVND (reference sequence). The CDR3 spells CASSRGTSGGLTGELFF. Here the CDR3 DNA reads TGTGCCAGTAGTAGGGGGACTAGCGGGGGCCTAACCGGGGAGCTGTTTTTT.

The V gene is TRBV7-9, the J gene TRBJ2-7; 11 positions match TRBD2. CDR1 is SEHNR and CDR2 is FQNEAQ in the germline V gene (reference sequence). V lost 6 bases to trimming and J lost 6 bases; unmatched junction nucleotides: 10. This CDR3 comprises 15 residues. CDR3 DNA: TGTGCCAGCAGGTATAGCGGGGGGGGCCTTGGCGAGCAGTACTTC. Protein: CASRYSGGGLGEQYF.

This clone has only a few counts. The CDR3 region is CASSLLTNYGYTF. The CDR3 DNA sequence: TGTGCCAGCAGCTTGTTGACTAACTATGGCTACACCTTC. This chain uses TRBV5-8 with TRBJ1-2; D remains unclear. The V and J ends lost 1 base and 0 bases respectively, with 4 bases between them. CDR1 is SGHTS and CDR2 is YDEGEE in the germline V gene. This CDR3 is built from 13 residues. The full variable domain, rest sourced from reference TRBV5-8 and TRBJ1-2, is EAGVTQSPTHLIKTRGQQATLRCSPISGHTSVYWYQQALGLGLQFLLWYDEGEERNRGNFPPRFSGRQFPNYSSELNVNALELEDSALYLCASSLLTNYGYTFGSGTRLTVV.

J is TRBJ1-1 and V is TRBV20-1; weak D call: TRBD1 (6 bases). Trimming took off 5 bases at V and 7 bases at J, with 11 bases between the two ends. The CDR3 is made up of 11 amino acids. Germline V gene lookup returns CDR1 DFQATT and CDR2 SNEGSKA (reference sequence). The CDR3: CSAVQGVEAFF. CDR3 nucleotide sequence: TGCAGTGCTGTACAGGGTGTTGAAGCTTTCTTT.

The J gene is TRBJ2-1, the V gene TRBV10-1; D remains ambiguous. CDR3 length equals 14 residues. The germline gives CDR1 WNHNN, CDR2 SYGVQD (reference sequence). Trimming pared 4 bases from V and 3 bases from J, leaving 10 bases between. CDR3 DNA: TGCGCCAGCAGTGGAGGTAGTCTCTACAATGAGCAGTTCTTC. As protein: CASSGGSLYNEQFF.

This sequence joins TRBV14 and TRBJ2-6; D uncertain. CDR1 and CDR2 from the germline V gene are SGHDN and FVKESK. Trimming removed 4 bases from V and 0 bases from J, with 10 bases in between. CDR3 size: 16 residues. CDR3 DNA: TGTGCCAGCAGCCCGGGCGGATCCTCTGGGGCCAACGTCCTGACTTTC. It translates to CASSPGGSSGANVLTF.

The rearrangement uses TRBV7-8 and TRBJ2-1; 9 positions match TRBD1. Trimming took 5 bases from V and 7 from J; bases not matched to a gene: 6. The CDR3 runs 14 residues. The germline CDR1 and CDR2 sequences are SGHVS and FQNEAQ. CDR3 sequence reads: CASSVRDRVNEQFF. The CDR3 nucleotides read TGTGCCAGCAGCGTCCGGGACAGGGTTAATGAGCAGTTCTTC.

This CDR3 reads CASIDRGKQETQYF. The CDR3, as DNA: TGTGCCAGCATTGACCGGGGGAAGCAAGAGACCCAGTACTTC. The chain couples TRBV6-6 to TRBJ2-5; the D gene is possibly TRBD2 (6 bases). Trimming removed 7 bases from V and 2 bases from J, with 14 bases in between. Germline loops: CDR1 MNHNY, CDR2 SVGAGI (reference sequence). The CDR3 totals 14 residues.

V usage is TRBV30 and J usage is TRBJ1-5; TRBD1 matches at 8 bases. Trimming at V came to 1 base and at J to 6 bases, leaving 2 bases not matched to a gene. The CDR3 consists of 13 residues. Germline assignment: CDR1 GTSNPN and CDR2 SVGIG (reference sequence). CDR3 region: CAWSGQGFQPQHF. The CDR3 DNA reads TGTGCCTGGAGTGGACAGGGGTTTCAGCCCCAGCATTTT.

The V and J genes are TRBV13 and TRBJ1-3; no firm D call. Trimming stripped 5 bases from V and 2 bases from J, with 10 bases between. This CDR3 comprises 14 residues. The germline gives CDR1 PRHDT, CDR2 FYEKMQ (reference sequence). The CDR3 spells CASSPSRAGNTIYF. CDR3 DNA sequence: TGTGCCAGCAGCCCTTCGAGAGCTGGAAACACCATATATTTT.

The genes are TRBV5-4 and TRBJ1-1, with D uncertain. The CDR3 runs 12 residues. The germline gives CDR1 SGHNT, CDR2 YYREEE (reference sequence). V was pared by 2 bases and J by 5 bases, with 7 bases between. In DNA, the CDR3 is TGTGCCAGCAGCTTCTACAGAACTGAAGCTTTCTTT. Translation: CASSFYRTEAFF.

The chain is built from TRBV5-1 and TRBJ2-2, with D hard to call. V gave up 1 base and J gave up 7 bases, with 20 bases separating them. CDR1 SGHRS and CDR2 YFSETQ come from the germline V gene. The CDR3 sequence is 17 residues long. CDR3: CASSLYPPAVLGGELFF. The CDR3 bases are TGCGCCAGCAGCTTGTACCCACCCGCAGTTCTGGGCGGGGAGCTGTTTTTT.

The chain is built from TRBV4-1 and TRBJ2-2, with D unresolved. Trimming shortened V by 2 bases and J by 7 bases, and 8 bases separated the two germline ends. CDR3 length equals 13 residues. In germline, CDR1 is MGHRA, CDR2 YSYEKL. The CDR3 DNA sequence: TGCGCCAGCAGCCAATGGTCCGGCGGGGAGCTGTTTTTT. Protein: CASSQWSGGELFF.

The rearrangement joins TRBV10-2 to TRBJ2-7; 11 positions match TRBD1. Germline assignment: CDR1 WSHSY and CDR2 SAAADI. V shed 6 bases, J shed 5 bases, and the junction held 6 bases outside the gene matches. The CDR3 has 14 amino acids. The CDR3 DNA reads TGCGCCAGCAGCTCGGGACAGGGGGGGGACGAGCAGTACTTC. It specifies CASSSGQGGDEQYF.

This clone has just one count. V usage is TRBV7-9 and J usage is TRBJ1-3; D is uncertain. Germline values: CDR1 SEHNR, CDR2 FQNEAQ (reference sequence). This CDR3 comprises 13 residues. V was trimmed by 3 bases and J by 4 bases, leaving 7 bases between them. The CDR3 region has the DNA TGTGCCAGCAGCTTCGAGGCCGGAAACACCATATATTTT. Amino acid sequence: CASSFEAGNTIYF.

The CDR3: CASLVGGAPNSPLHF. Written as DNA, the CDR3 is TGTGCCAGCCTTGTCGGGGGGGCCCCGAATTCACCCCTCCACTTT. The V gene is TRBV2, the J gene TRBJ1-6; tentatively, D is TRBD1 (6 bases). The ends were cut back, 8 bases at V and 7 bases at J, with 18 bases in the middle. Germline CDR1 reads SNHLY; CDR2 reads FYNNEI. The CDR3 covers 15 residues.

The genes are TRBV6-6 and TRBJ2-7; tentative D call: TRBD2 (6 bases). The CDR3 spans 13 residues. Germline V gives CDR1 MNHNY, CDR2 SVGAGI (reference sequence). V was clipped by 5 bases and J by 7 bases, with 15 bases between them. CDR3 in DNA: TGTGCCAGCAGTCCGGGCTACGCGGGGGAGCAGTACTTC. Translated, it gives CASSPGYAGEQYF.

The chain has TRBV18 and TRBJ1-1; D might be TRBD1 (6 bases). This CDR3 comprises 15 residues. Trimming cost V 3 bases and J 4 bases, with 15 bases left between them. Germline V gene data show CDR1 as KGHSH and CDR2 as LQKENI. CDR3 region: CASSPPGTYITEAFF. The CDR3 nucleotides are TGTGCCAGCTCACCGCCCGGGACATACATCACTGAAGCTTTCTTT.

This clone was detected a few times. The CDR3 reads CASSPPGQGIYEQYF. The CDR3, as DNA: TGTGCCAGCAGTCCCCCGGGACAGGGGATCTACGAGCAGTACTTC. This chain connects TRBV6-6 to TRBJ2-7; 10 bases are a match to TRBD1. The length of the CDR3 is 15 residues. With V trimmed by 5 bases and J by 3 bases, 7 bases remained unmatched. Germline CDR1 and CDR2: MNHNY and SVGAGI (reference sequence).

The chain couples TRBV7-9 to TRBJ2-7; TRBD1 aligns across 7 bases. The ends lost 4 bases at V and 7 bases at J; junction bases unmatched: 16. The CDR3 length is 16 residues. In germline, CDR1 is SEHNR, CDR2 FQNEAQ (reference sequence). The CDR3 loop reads CASSSNTGTVFLEQYF. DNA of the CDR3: TGTGCCAGCAGCTCCAATACCGGGACAGTGTTTTTGGAGCAGTACTTC.

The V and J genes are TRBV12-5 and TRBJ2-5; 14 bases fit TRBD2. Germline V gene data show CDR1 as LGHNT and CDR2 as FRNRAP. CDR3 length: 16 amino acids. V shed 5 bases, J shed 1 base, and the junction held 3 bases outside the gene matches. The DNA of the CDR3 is TGTGCTAGTGGTAGAGGGACTAGCGGGGGCCAAGAGACCCAGTACTTC. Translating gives CASGRGTSGGQETQYF.

CDR3 bases: TGTGCCAGCAGCTTAAGGGGGGGACATCTGAACACTGAAGCTTTCTTT. Amino acid sequence: CASSLRGGHLNTEAFF. J is TRBJ1-1 and V is TRBV7-2; possibly TRBD1 for D (6 bases). V was cut by 2 bases and J by 0 bases, with 13 bases left in between. The CDR3 length is 16 residues. Germline loops: CDR1 SGHTA, CDR2 FQGNSA.

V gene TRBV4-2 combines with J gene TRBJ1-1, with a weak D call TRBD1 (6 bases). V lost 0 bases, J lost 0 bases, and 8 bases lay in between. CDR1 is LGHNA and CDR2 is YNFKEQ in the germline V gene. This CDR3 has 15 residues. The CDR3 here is CASSQEPGVNTEAFF. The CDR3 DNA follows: TGTGCCAGCAGCCAAGAGCCAGGGGTGAACACTGAAGCTTTCTTT.

CDR3 nucleotide sequence: TGTGCCAGCTGCTGGGGGAGCTCCTACGAGCAGTACTTC. Translating gives CASCWGSSYEQYF. The chain uses TRBV7-9 and TRBJ2-5; D might be TRBD1 or TRBD2, each matching 5 bases. The J call may not be correct, given that the DNA end is closer to TRBJ2-7. The germline V gene encodes CDR1 SEHNR and CDR2 FQNEAQ (reference sequence). CDR3 length: 13 residues.